Following are 15 T cell receptor beta chains from one sample sequenced in a study of cytomegalovirus exposure and HLA in healthy donors. In the PCR, 60 Vbeta and 13 Jbeta primers were used. Method: immunoSEQ multiplex PCR; TCRdb's copy keeps in-frame clones and lacks some. Seen here are under 150,000 clones, around 62% observed once, and the top ten hold roughly 9.8%. The sample comprised PBMCs. These receptors came from a woman aged 40 to 55 in good health and CMV-seropositive.

The chain employs TRBV7-9 and TRBJ1-2; D ambiguous. Germline CDR1 is SEHNR and CDR2 is FQNEAQ (reference sequence). The V end was cut by 7 bases, the J end by 5 bases, with 17 bases between. The CDR3 consists of 14 residues. CDR3 sequence: CASTRTGGAYGYTF. In DNA form, the CDR3 reads TGTGCCAGCACCCGAACCGGCGGCGCATATGGCTACACCTTC.

The chain recombines TRBV19 with TRBJ2-7, with a tentative D call TRBD1 (5 bases). From germline, CDR1 is LNHDA and CDR2 SQIVND (reference sequence). Trimming cost V 6 bases and J 3 bases, with 15 bases left between them. The CDR3 is 14 residues long. The CDR3 is CASRDRAQGYEQYF. CDR3 sequence (DNA): TGTGCCAGTAGAGACAGAGCCCAAGGCTACGAGCAGTACTTC.

The chain combines TRBV12-5 with TRBJ1-3; D is unresolved. Germline V gives CDR1 LGHNT, CDR2 FRNRAP. V was clipped by 5 bases and J by 4 bases, with 21 bases between them. The length of the CDR3 is 17 residues. CDR3 amino acids: CASGQPLGRKGGNTIYF. The CDR3 DNA reads as TGTGCTAGTGGTCAGCCATTGGGCCGAAAAGGAGGAAACACCATATATTTT.

V usage is TRBV28 and J usage is TRBJ2-6, with a possible D match to TRBD1 (6 bases). V was trimmed by 5 bases and J by 1 base, leaving 9 bases between them. Germline CDR1 and CDR2: MDHEN and SYDVKM. CDR3 length: 15 amino acids. The CDR3 bases are TGTGCCAGCAGTGCAACAGGGTCTGGGGCCAACGTCCTGACTTTC. It encodes CASSATGSGANVLTF.

J is TRBJ1-5 and V is TRBV5-6; D gene unclear. The CDR3 spans 15 residues. The germline CDR1 and CDR2 sequences are SGHDT and YYEEEE. V lost 1 base to trimming and J lost 5 bases, with 13 bases between them. The CDR3 coding sequence is TGTGCCAGCAGCTTGTACCAGACTTGGGATCAGCCCCAGCATTTT. It yields the protein CASSLYQTWDQPQHF.

The V gene is TRBV5-1, the J gene TRBJ2-1; weak D call: TRBD2 (5 bases). Trimming pared 5 bases from V and 5 bases from J, leaving 11 bases between. Germline values: CDR1 SGHRS, CDR2 YFSETQ. The CDR3 is made up of 13 amino acids. CDR3 coding DNA: TGCGCCAGCAGTTGGCGGGTGGACAATGAGCAGTTCTTC. Residues: CASSWRVDNEQFF. Full variable domain (missing parts from reference TRBV5-1 and TRBJ2-1): KAGVTQTPRYLIKTRGQQVTLSCSPISGHRSVSWYQQTPGQGLQFLFEYFSETQRNKGNFPGRFSGRQFSNSRSEMNVSTLELGDSALYLCASSWRVDNEQFFGPGTRLTVL.

The CDR3 reads CASSRPGQLSTEAFF. CDR3 coding DNA: TGCGCCAGCAGCCGCCCCGGACAGCTGAGCACTGAAGCTTTCTTT. The rearrangement links TRBV4-1 to TRBJ1-1; maybe TRBD1 (6 bases). This CDR3 has 15 amino acids. V lost 4 bases to trimming and J lost 4 bases, with 16 bases between them. Germline V gene data show CDR1 as MGHRA and CDR2 as YSYEKL.

The rearrangement joins TRBV11-1 to TRBJ2-7; 8 bases match TRBD1. Trimming took 4 bases from V and 0 from J; bases not matched to a gene: 17. Looked up from germline, CDR1 is SGHAT and CDR2 is FQDESV (reference sequence). The CDR3 spans 19 residues. CDR3 sequence (DNA): TGTGCCAGCAGCTCCACCTTTGGCAGGGGGCGGTGGGCCTCCTACGAGCAGTACTTC. Its protein product is CASSSTFGRGRWASYEQYF.

The CDR3 here is CASSLGGTGGLYTF. The DNA of the CDR3 is TGTGCCAGCAGCTTGGGGGGGACAGGGGGCCTCTACACCTTC. The genes are TRBV5-8 and TRBJ1-2, with TRBD1 identical over 12 bases. This CDR3 has 14 amino acids. J was trimmed by 10 bases and V by 0 bases; bases with no gene match: 4. CDR1 is SGHTS and CDR2 is YDEGEE in the germline V gene.

The V gene is TRBV7-2, the J gene TRBJ2-2, with 11 nucleotides matching TRBD2. V trimming: 3 bases; J trimming: 5 bases; junction bases outside the gene matches: 2. The CDR3 has 15 amino acids. Germline V lookup: CDR1 SGHTA, CDR2 FQGNSA. The CDR3 region is CASSFSGRATGELFF. DNA of the CDR3: TGTGCCAGCAGCTTTAGCGGGAGGGCAACCGGGGAGCTGTTTTTT.

The CDR3 protein is CASSQDARVNTEAFF. The CDR3 nucleotides read TGCGCCAGCAGCCAAGATGCCCGGGTGAACACTGAAGCTTTCTTT. This sequence joins TRBV4-1 and TRBJ1-1, with D hard to call. Germline V lookup: CDR1 MGHRA, CDR2 YSYEKL. The CDR3 is 15 residues long. V was shortened by 0 bases and J by 0 bases, with 8 bases between the two germline ends.

The rearrangement links TRBV10-3 to TRBJ2-7, with 8 bases fitting TRBD1. Germline CDR1 and CDR2: ENHRY and SYGVKD. The CDR3 loop spans 15 amino acids. The junction had 5 bases not matched to a gene; V was cut back by 2 bases and J by 2 bases. CDR3 in amino acids: CAISEPRTGTYEQYF. CDR3 DNA: TGTGCCATCAGTGAGCCCCGGACAGGGACCTACGAGCAGTACTTC.

The rearrangement joins TRBV5-1 to TRBJ2-5; TRBD2 agrees at 9 bases. The CDR3 runs to 15 residues. The germline V gene has CDR1 SGHRS and CDR2 YFSETQ. Losses at the gene ends were 0 bases for V and 3 bases for J; bases not matched to a gene: 3. CDR3 nucleotides: TGCGCCAGCAGCTTGGTGGTAGCGGGAGAAGAGACCCAGTACTTC. It is translated as CASSLVVAGEETQYF. Full variable domain (outside the CDR3, taken from reference TRBV5-1 and TRBJ2-5): KAGVTQTPRYLIKTRGQQVTLSCSPISGHRSVSWYQQTPGQGLQFLFEYFSETQRNKGNFPGRFSGRQFSNSRSEMNVSTLELGDSALYLCASSLVVAGEETQYFGPGTRLLVL.

The chain employs TRBV6-5 and TRBJ1-2; D is undetermined. CDR1 is MNHEY, CDR2 SVGAGI, per germline. Trimming cost V 6 bases and J 0 bases, with 14 bases left between them. The CDR3 spans 15 residues. CDR3 in DNA: TGTGCCAGCAGCTCCGCGTTATTAGCTAACTATGGCTACACCTTC. This gives the protein CASSSALLANYGYTF.

The chain is built from TRBV2 and TRBJ2-1; the match to TRBD2 covers 13 bases. The CDR3 has 15 residues. Germline trimming cut 6 bases from V and 5 bases from J; bases unmatched to any gene: 4. Per germline, CDR1 SNHLY and CDR2 FYNNEI. CDR3 loop: CASRMGLAGHNEQFF. For the CDR3, the DNA is TGTGCCAGCAGGATGGGACTAGCGGGACACAATGAGCAGTTCTTC.